Below are 27 T cell receptor beta chains sequenced from a single sample in a study of CD8+ T cells in alopecia areata. The treatment is: oral pan-JAK inhibitor, 5-10 mg twice daily. Extraction and reverse transcription of RNA yielded cDNA as the sequencing template. Assay used: immunoSEQ multiplex PCR; TCRdb lists only in-frame clones, some missing. Of some 220,000 clones detected, approximately 57% appear once; the ten largest clones hold about 1.6%. The material was CD4+ T cells sorted from blood, obtained at week 4, from a patient treated with tofacitinib. The receptors derive from a human donor with alopecia areata.

In the case of this clone: One base away lies a much larger clone, so this may be a sequencing read error. V and J are TRBV4-1 and TRBJ2-7; 11 nucleotides line up with TRBD1. CDR3 length: 17 residues. Germline loops: CDR1 MGHRA, CDR2 YSYEKL. The CDR3 coding sequence is TGCGCCAGCAGCCAAGTCCCCCACGGACAGGGGGCCTACGAGCAGTCCTTC. This translates into CASSQVPHGQGAYEQSF.

The chain has TRBV29-1 and TRBJ1-4, with a weak D call TRBD1 (6 bases). CDR1 is SQVTM and CDR2 is ANQGSEA in the germline V gene. The CDR3 spans 13 residues. Trimming pared 7 bases from V and 6 bases from J, leaving 15 bases between. The CDR3 sequence is CSAVGRGDEKLFF. DNA of the CDR3: TGCAGCGCCGTGGGCAGGGGAGATGAAAAACTGTTTTTT.

The V gene is TRBV5-1, the J gene TRBJ1-6; 9 bases line up with TRBD1. Germline CDR1 reads SGHRS; CDR2 reads YFSETQ. The CDR3 spans 14 residues. Germline trimming cut 3 bases from V and 10 bases from J; bases unmatched to any gene: 5. CDR3 loop: CASSSQGAASPLHF. The DNA for the CDR3 is TGCGCCAGCAGCTCACAGGGGGCGGCCTCACCCCTCCACTTT.

CDR3 sequence: CASSGDRVGEQYF. CDR3 nucleotide sequence: TGTGCCAGCAGCGGGGACAGGGTGGGTGAGCAGTACTTC. V gene TRBV7-2 combines with J gene TRBJ2-7; TRBD1 aligns across 9 bases. V trimming: 5 bases; J trimming: 7 bases; junction bases outside the gene matches: 6. Germline V gene lookup returns CDR1 SGHTA and CDR2 FQGNSA. The CDR3 extends over 13 amino acids.

This clone was picked up a small number of times. CDR3 loop: CASSLAQKEKLFF. DNA of the CDR3: TGTGCCAGCAGCTTAGCACAGAAGGAAAAACTGTTTTTT. V usage is TRBV7-6 and J usage is TRBJ1-4; D not resolved. The germline V gene encodes CDR1 SGHVS and CDR2 FNYEAQ. CDR3 length: 13 residues. V dropped 0 bases and J dropped 8 bases, with 7 bases sitting between them.

The J gene is TRBJ2-7, the V gene TRBV4-3, with TRBD1 as a possible D gene (6 bases). This CDR3 is 13 amino acids long. V lost 1 base, J lost 3 bases, and 7 bases lay in between. Germline-derived CDR1 and CDR2 are LGHNA and YSLEER. CDR3 protein: CASSQARGYEQYF. The DNA for the CDR3 is TGCGCCAGCAGCCAAGCCAGGGGCTACGAGCAGTACTTC.

The chain is built from TRBV2 and TRBJ1-1; D gene unclear. V lost 3 bases and J lost 11, with 13 bases in between. Germline-derived CDR1 and CDR2 are SNHLY and FYNNEI. The CDR3 consists of 12 residues. The CDR3 bases are TGTGCCAGCAGTGACCGGGTTTTGGGGGCTTTCTTT. Translating gives CASSDRVLGAFF.

The V and J genes are TRBV15 and TRBJ2-7, with D tentatively TRBD1 (5 bases). The CDR3 totals 12 residues. The germline gives CDR1 LNHNV, CDR2 YYDKDF (reference sequence). Trimming took off 1 base at V and 4 bases at J, with 5 bases between the two ends. The CDR3 reads CATSRAGYEQYF. DNA of the CDR3: TGTGCCACCAGCAGAGCAGGGTACGAGCAGTACTTC.

The table lists this clone with a few counts. This sequence joins TRBV29-1 and TRBJ1-4; D remains unclear. V gave up 7 bases and J gave up 7 bases, with 16 bases separating them. Germline assignment: CDR1 SQVTM and CDR2 ANQGSEA. CDR3 length: 13 amino acids. CDR3 nucleotides: TGCAGCGCCGCGCGGGCGGAAGGTGAAAAACTGTTTTTT. This sequence encodes CSAARAEGEKLFF. The full variable domain, rest sourced from reference TRBV29-1 and TRBJ1-4, is SAVISQKPSRDICQRGTSLTIQCQVDSQVTMMFWYRQQPGQSLTLIATANQGSEATYESGFVIDKFPISRPNLTFSTLTVSNMSPEDSSIYLCSAARAEGEKLFFGSGTQLSVL.

V and J are TRBV2 and TRBJ2-6; 11 positions match TRBD1. V lost 6 bases and J lost 2; bases outside the gene matches: 9. Germline CDR1 reads SNHLY; CDR2 reads FYNNEI. There are 18 residues in the CDR3. The CDR3 DNA reads as TGTGCCAGCAGAGCAAGGACAGGGGGCCATACTGGGGCCAACGTCCTGACTTTC. Its protein is CASRARTGGHTGANVLTF.

At least ten counts were recorded for this clone. V is TRBV7-2 and J is TRBJ1-1; no clear D. Trimming shortened V by 0 bases and J by 3 bases, and 8 bases separated the two germline ends. The CDR3 runs to 14 residues. Per germline, CDR1 SGHTA and CDR2 FQGNSA. The CDR3 is CASSLALIDTEAFF. CDR3 nucleotides: TGTGCCAGCAGCTTAGCCCTAATAGACACTGAAGCTTTCTTT.

With regard to this clone: Mismatch with germline at one junction end may stem from a read error. The V call is TRBV6-5, the J call TRBJ2-7, with 8 bases fitting TRBD2. The germline gives CDR1 MNHEY, CDR2 SVGAGI. There are 12 residues in the CDR3. The CDR3 loop is CAISESGGVEYF. DNA for the CDR3: TGTGCCATCAGTGAGTCGGGAGGGGTCGAGTACTTC.

The rearrangement joins TRBV7-2 to TRBJ2-7; tentatively, D is TRBD1 (6 bases). Trimming shortened V by 5 bases and J by 3 bases, and 14 bases separated the two germline ends. CDR3 length: 14 amino acids. Per germline, CDR1 SGHTA and CDR2 FQGNSA. CDR3 sequence: CASSTRGTLYEQYF. The DNA of the CDR3 is TGTGCCAGCAGCACCAGGGGTACTCTCTACGAGCAGTACTTC.

This clone was counted once. The chain joins TRBV15 to TRBJ2-1; 9 bases match TRBD2. The CDR3 sequence is 15 residues long. Germline trimming cut 4 bases from V and 6 bases from J; bases unmatched to any gene: 7. Germline CDR1 reads LNHNV; CDR2 reads YYDKDF (reference sequence). CDR3 coding DNA: TGTGCCACCAGCAACCAGGGACTAGCAGGCAATGAGCAGTTCTTC. It codes for CATSNQGLAGNEQFF.

This rearrangement joins TRBV30 to TRBJ2-7; 10 bases match TRBD2. The CDR3 loop spans 13 amino acids. V lost 2 bases and J lost 2; bases outside the gene matches: 0. The germline gives CDR1 GTSNPN, CDR2 SVGIG (reference sequence). The CDR3 DNA reads TGTGCCTGGAGTAGCGGGGGGGCCTACGAGCAGTACTTC. It specifies CAWSSGGAYEQYF.

The chain links TRBV4-1 to TRBJ1-6; tentatively, D is TRBD1 (5 bases). The CDR3 loop spans 13 amino acids. The ends were cut back, 1 base at V and 11 bases at J, with 9 bases in the middle. Germline-derived CDR1 and CDR2 are MGHRA and YSYEKL. The CDR3 DNA is TGCGCCAGCAGCCAAGTTGACAGTACACCCCTCCACTTT. Protein: CASSQVDSTPLHF.

The chain joins TRBV28 to TRBJ1-2; D may be TRBD1 (5 bases). Per the germline V gene, CDR1 is MDHEN and CDR2 is SYDVKM. V lost 4 bases and J lost 2, with 8 bases in between. The CDR3 consists of 13 residues. The CDR3 is CASSSGPNYGYTF. Here the CDR3 DNA reads TGTGCCAGCAGTTCGGGACCCAACTATGGCTACACCTTC.

This sequence joins TRBV4-3 and TRBJ2-7; 8 bases map to TRBD1. The V segment lost 0 bases and the J segment 0 bases; nucleotides outside the gene matches: 4. Germline assignment: CDR1 LGHNA and CDR2 YSLEER. The CDR3 runs 16 residues. This chain's CDR3 is CASSQDWDRISYEQYF. CDR3 sequence (DNA): TGCGCCAGCAGCCAAGATTGGGACAGGATCTCCTACGAGCAGTACTTC.

This clone has at least ten counts. The chain has TRBV5-5 and TRBJ1-5; D gene unclear. The CDR3 runs to 16 residues. Trimming took off 5 bases at V and 1 base at J, with 16 bases between the two ends. Germline CDR1 reads SGHKS; CDR2 reads YYEKEE (reference sequence). The CDR3 region is CASSLGSGASNQPQHF. The CDR3 DNA sequence: TGTGCCAGCAGTCTAGGATCGGGTGCCAGCAATCAGCCCCAGCATTTT. The variable domain in full, completed from reference TRBV5-5 and TRBJ1-5, reads DAGVTQSPTHLIKTRGQQVTLRCSPISGHKSVSWYQQVLGQGPQFIFQYYEKEERGRGNFPDRFSARQFPNYSSELNVNALLLGDSALYLCASSLGSGASNQPQHFGDGTRLSIL.

The chain employs TRBV5-6 and TRBJ2-3; tentative D call: TRBD2 (6 bases). The length of the CDR3 is 18 residues. CDR1 is SGHDT and CDR2 is YYEEEE in the germline V gene. V lost 7 bases and J 1 base, leaving 25 bases between the germline ends. CDR3 coding DNA: TGTGCCAGCTCCCCCGGGCCCCCCACGGGGGTCGGCACAGATACGCAGTATTTT. This sequence encodes CASSPGPPTGVGTDTQYF.

This clone was seen a handful of times. As DNA, the CDR3 is TGTGCCAGTAGTCTCCTGCGGGGGACCCAGTACTTC. Protein sequence: CASSLLRGTQYF. The chain has TRBV19 and TRBJ2-5; perhaps TRBD2 as D (6 bases). This CDR3 contains 12 residues. The V end was cut by 5 bases, the J end by 7 bases, with 11 bases between. Germline V gene data show CDR1 as LNHDA and CDR2 as SQIVND (reference sequence).

This clone has only a few counts. V is TRBV5-6 and J is TRBJ1-2, with 10 bases fitting TRBD1. In germline, CDR1 is SGHDT, CDR2 YYEEEE. The CDR3 has 13 amino acids. With V trimmed by 3 bases and J by 6 bases, 2 bases remained unmatched. This CDR3 reads CASSSGQGNGYTF. In DNA form, the CDR3 reads TGTGCCAGCAGCTCGGGACAGGGGAATGGCTACACCTTC.

A few counts support this clone. The chain recombines TRBV19 with TRBJ1-2; 10 bases are a match to TRBD1. This CDR3 comprises 16 residues. Unmatched junction bases numbered 7, after V lost 4 bases and J lost 2 bases. The germline gives CDR1 LNHDA, CDR2 SQIVND (reference sequence). This chain's CDR3 is CASSTETGGGNYGYTF. Here the CDR3 DNA reads TGTGCCAGTAGTACCGAGACAGGGGGCGGCAACTATGGCTACACCTTC.

The J gene is TRBJ2-2, the V gene TRBV2, with D tentatively TRBD2 (6 bases). Germline CDR1 and CDR2: SNHLY and FYNNEI. Trimming cost V 0 bases and J 7 bases, with 9 bases left between them. This CDR3 has 14 amino acids. CDR3 in DNA: TGTGCCAGCAGTGAAGCGCCCGGGGGCGGGGAGCTGTTTTTT. This translates into CASSEAPGGGELFF.

The chain links TRBV19 to TRBJ2-7; D is unresolved. This CDR3 region has 13 residues. With 6 bases removed from V and 3 bases from J, the gap between germline ends came to 12 bases. Germline CDR1 is LNHDA and CDR2 is SQIVND (reference sequence). The CDR3, as DNA: TGTGCCAGTAGGGGCATATCAGACTACGAGCAGTACTTC. The encoded protein is CASRGISDYEQYF.

As for this clone: A junction end diverges from the germline sequence, so it may reflect a read error. The V gene is TRBV25-1, the J gene TRBJ1-1; D is undetermined. CDR3 length: 10 residues. Germline loops: CDR1 MGHDK, CDR2 SYGVNS. The CDR3 sequence is CASRGTAEIF. Written as DNA, the CDR3 is TGTGCCAGCAGGGGCACCGCGGAAATCTTT.

The chain carries TRBV27 and TRBJ2-5; D uncertain. The CDR3 covers 12 residues. The V gene lost 4 bases and the J gene lost 4 bases, with 7 bases spanning the gap. The V gene's germline CDR1 is MNHEY and CDR2 SMNVEV (reference sequence). CDR3 sequence (DNA): TGTGCCAGCAGTTGGAGAGGAGAGACCCAGTACTTC. This codes for CASSWRGETQYF.